This entry describes one T cell receptor beta chain. Antigen specificity is unknown. In the sorted-subset replicate PCRs, roughly 210 ng DNA, roughly 29,000 T cell genomes, was used. The table came from immunoSEQ multiplex PCR; TCRdb's copy has only in-frame clones and leaves some out. Counted here are about 2.3 million clones, under 95% occurring once; the ten biggest clones make up approximately 0.4%. These data are taken from a study of shared clonotypes between healthy human individuals. CDR1 and CDR2 from the germline V gene are SGHAT and FQNNGV. J lost 0 bases, V lost 6 bases, and 5 bases had no gene match. The CDR3 covers 15 residues. General study findings and limits: Some clonotypes were shared by all four sorted-subset donors, while others were not shared. The non-shared ones had lower generation probabilities than the shared ones. Depth was large, yet rarefaction showed that sorted-subset sequencing was incomplete.

This receptor was obtained from a man between 18 and 29 years old in good health. Some clones in this sample may be carry-over from other donors' samples. The sample consisted of naive CD4+ T cells from PBMCs. The subset is: CD45RA+ positively selected. The gene calls are TRBV11-2 and TRBJ2-1; 7 positions agree with TRBD2. CDR3 in DNA: TGTGCCAGCAGAGAGGGGAGGGGCTCCTACAATGAGCAGTTCTTC. The encoded protein is CASREGRGSYNEQFF.